The sequence of this TCR beta chain was determined in a study of cytomegalovirus exposure and HLA in healthy donors. PCR employed 60 Vbeta and 13 Jbeta primers. The repertoire was sequenced with immunoSEQ multiplex PCR; TCRdb's copy has only in-frame clones and lacks some. This sample's table has 95,000 to 150,000 clones. The CDR3 runs 14 residues. With 4 bases removed from V and 4 bases from J, the gap between germline ends came to 13 bases. The V gene's germline CDR1 is GTSNPN and CDR2 SVGIG (reference sequence). The chain is built from TRBV30 and TRBJ2-2, with D tentatively TRBD2 (6 bases). The sample taken for sequencing was PBMCs. This TCR derives from a man aged 25-45 years in good health and CMV-seronegative. The chain's CDR3 is CAWTGDGGTGELFF. CDR3 in DNA: TGTGCCTGGACGGGGGACGGGGGCACCGGGGAGCTGTTTTTT.